This passage covers 28 T cell receptor beta chains from one sample sequenced in a study of Ad26.COV2.S vaccination and SARS-CoV-2 variants. Treatment described: around 19 received Ad26.COV2.S at low or high dose, single or two shots; roughly five received placebo; per-sample allocation not given. Vaccine and placebo recipients were sampled on day 63 after the first injection. Assay: immunoSEQ multiplex PCR; the TCRdb copy retains only in-frame clones and omits some. The sample consists of hundreds of thousands of clones, 89% of them appearing once. The specimen was peripheral blood, collected in a trial of Ad26.COV2.S vaccine versus placebo. The receptors here all came from a person aged 18-60 years who received the Ad26.COV2.S COVID-19 vaccine or a placebo.

This chain links TRBV4-3 with TRBJ2-2, with D possibly TRBD2 on 5 matching bases. V was cut by 1 base and J by 3 bases, with 12 bases left in between. The CDR3 spans 16 residues. CDR1 is LGHNA and CDR2 is YSLEER in the germline V gene. The CDR3 nucleotides read TGCGCCAGCAGCCAAGGAGGGCTCGGTCACACCGGGGAGCTGTTTTTT. Protein product: CASSQGGLGHTGELFF.

The J gene is TRBJ1-4, the V gene TRBV6-5; D gene ambiguous. V was trimmed by 6 bases and J by 2 bases, leaving 13 bases between them. Per the germline V gene, CDR1 is MNHEY and CDR2 is SVGAGI. The CDR3 is 15 residues long. The CDR3 reads CASSHSPPTNEKLFF. The CDR3 DNA reads TGTGCCAGCAGCCACTCGCCTCCCACTAATGAAAAACTGTTTTTT.

This clone came up a few times. This chain connects TRBV9 to TRBJ1-5, with unresolved D. Germline V gives CDR1 SGDLS, CDR2 YYNGEE. The CDR3 spans 18 residues. Trimming removed 0 bases at V and 0 bases at J, with 16 bases between. The CDR3: CASSVGPSDHSSNQPQHF. CDR3 bases: TGTGCCAGCAGCGTAGGGCCATCGGACCACAGTAGCAATCAGCCCCAGCATTTT.

This rearrangement joins TRBV24-1 to TRBJ2-5, with a weak D call TRBD2 (5 bases). V was shortened by 7 bases and J by 1 base, with 18 bases between the two germline ends. The CDR3 contains 16 residues. Germline lookup yields CDR1 KGHDR and CDR2 SFDVKD. CDR3 protein: CATSPGGRLTQETQYF. CDR3 DNA: TGTGCCACCAGCCCTGGAGGAAGGTTAACCCAAGAGACCCAGTACTTC.

In this sample, this clone turned up many times. This chain joins TRBV19 and TRBJ2-3, with D perhaps TRBD1 (6 bases). The CDR3 is 14 amino acids. The V gene's germline CDR1 is LNHDA and CDR2 SQIVND (reference sequence). Trimming shortened V by 4 bases and J by 0 bases, and 8 bases separated the two germline ends. The CDR3: CASSNDRSTDTQYF. The DNA of the CDR3 is TGTGCCAGTAGTAACGACAGGAGCACAGATACGCAGTATTTT.

The V call is TRBV7-2, the J call TRBJ2-1; the match to TRBD1 covers 7 bases. The V segment lost 5 bases and the J segment 5 bases; nucleotides outside the gene matches: 9. The length of the CDR3 is 15 residues. From germline, CDR1 is SGHTA and CDR2 FQGNSA. The chain's CDR3 is CASSIPGQRNNEQFF. CDR3 DNA sequence: TGTGCCAGCAGCATCCCGGGACAGCGGAACAATGAGCAGTTCTTC.

This rearrangement joins TRBV6-6 to TRBJ1-1; D uncertain. V lost 6 bases and J lost 0, with 2 bases in between. The CDR3 length is 11 residues. Germline assignment: CDR1 MNHNY and CDR2 SVGAGI (reference sequence). The CDR3 nucleotides are TGTGCCAGCAGCATGAACACTGAAGCTTTCTTT. It translates to CASSMNTEAFF.

This clone was counted a few times. Here the CDR3 DNA reads TGCGCCAGCAGCTTAGTACACCTCAGCGAGCAGTACTTC. Its translation: CASSLVHLSEQYF. This chain links TRBV5-1 with TRBJ2-7; D remains unclear. The CDR3 totals 13 residues. Trimming removed 2 bases at V and 6 bases at J, with 12 bases between. From germline, CDR1 is SGHRS and CDR2 YFSETQ.

The rearrangement links TRBV6-5 to TRBJ1-2; 7 bases are shared with TRBD1. The CDR3 length is 14 residues. V was pared by 0 bases and J by 4 bases, with 2 bases of the junction left unmatched. Germline V gene data show CDR1 as MNHEY and CDR2 as SVGAGI. The CDR3 is CASSYSGTAYGYTF. In DNA, the CDR3 is TGTGCCAGCAGTTACTCCGGGACAGCCTATGGCTACACCTTC.

As to this clone: The same CDR3 can be traced to other DNA sequences in this sample. This sequence joins TRBV7-9 and TRBJ2-1; D unclear. Trimming shortened V by 3 bases and J by 2 bases, and 5 bases separated the two germline ends. Germline assignment: CDR1 SEHNR and CDR2 FQNEAQ (reference sequence). CDR3 length: 13 residues. The CDR3 DNA follows: TGTGCCAGCAGCTTGGCCCCCTACAATGAGCAGTTCTTC. This encodes CASSLAPYNEQFF.

This clone was detected a few times. This chain connects TRBV5-6 to TRBJ2-3, with D possibly called TRBD1 or TRBD2 (6 bases each). The V end lost 4 bases, the J end lost 2 bases, and 14 bases lay between the germline ends. This CDR3 contains 15 residues. From germline, CDR1 is SGHDT and CDR2 YYEEEE. Written as DNA, the CDR3 is TGTGCCAGCAGCCCGGTGGAGGGGGTCACAGATACGCAGTATTTT. Translating it yields CASSPVEGVTDTQYF.

The chain couples TRBV7-9 to TRBJ2-4; D gene ambiguous. This CDR3 comprises 15 residues. Germline CDR1 reads SEHNR; CDR2 reads FQNEAQ (reference sequence). Trimming removed 1 base at V and 0 bases at J, with 7 bases between. This CDR3 reads CASSLETSAKNIQYF. CDR3 bases: TGTGCCAGCAGCTTAGAAACCTCAGCCAAAAACATTCAGTACTTC. The whole variable domain, remainder taken from reference TRBV7-9 and TRBJ2-4, is DTGVSQNPRHKITKRGQNVTFRCDPISEHNRLYWYRQTLGQGPEFLTYFQNEAQLEKSRLLSDRFSAERPKGSFSTLEIQRTEQGDSAMYLCASSLETSAKNIQYFGAGTRLSVL.

The chain combines TRBV24-1 with TRBJ1-6; D is ambiguous. V lost 1 base to trimming and J lost 4 bases, with 13 bases between them. This CDR3 is built from 17 residues. CDR1 and CDR2 (germline): KGHDR, SFDVKD. CDR3 sequence (DNA): TGTGCCACCAGTGATTTAGGAGCCTTTTCTTATAATTCACCCCTCCACTTT. It encodes CATSDLGAFSYNSPLHF.

The V and J genes are TRBV5-1 and TRBJ2-3; D is uncertain. The ends were cut back, 0 bases at V and 2 bases at J, with 10 bases in the middle. CDR3 size: 15 residues. Germline loops: CDR1 SGHRS, CDR2 YFSETQ. This chain's CDR3 is CASSLALAHTDTQYF. CDR3 nucleotides: TGCGCCAGCAGCTTGGCCCTTGCACACACAGATACGCAGTATTTT.

The chain uses TRBV10-3 and TRBJ2-7; TRBD1 matches at 7 bases. This CDR3 contains 12 residues. Germline lookup yields CDR1 ENHRY and CDR2 SYGVKD. The V and J ends lost 11 bases and 2 bases, in that order; junction bases with no gene match: 6. The DNA of the CDR3 is TGTGCCTCCGAGGGGGCCCCCTACGAGCAGTACTTC. It specifies CASEGAPYEQYF.

The chain uses TRBV13 and TRBJ2-5; D not resolved. Germline CDR1 reads PRHDT; CDR2 reads FYEKMQ (reference sequence). Trimming shortened V by 3 bases and J by 14 bases, and 10 bases separated the two germline ends. The CDR3 consists of 10 residues. The CDR3 sequence: CASSFAYPYF. The CDR3 DNA reads TGTGCCAGCAGCTTCGCCTATCCCTACTTC.

The chain is built from TRBV21-1 and TRBJ2-7; the table's TRBD1 call for D was not verified on the DNA. TRBV21-1 counts as a pseudogene. The CDR3 length is 19 residues. CDR3 coding DNA: TGTGCCAAATATAGCGCTTGTTGGGACAGGGAGAATCTGGCCTACGAGCAGTACTTC. This sequence encodes CAKYSACWDRENLAYEQYF.

This chain joins TRBV9 and TRBJ2-2; the match to TRBD2 covers 12 bases. CDR1 and CDR2 (germline): SGDLS, YYNGEE. The junction had 7 bases not matched to a gene; V was cut back by 0 bases and J by 1 base. The CDR3 covers 19 residues. The chain's CDR3 is CASSVETSGGLGNTGELFF. CDR3 DNA: TGTGCCAGCAGCGTAGAGACTAGCGGGGGACTCGGGAACACCGGGGAGCTGTTTTTT.

The rearrangement uses TRBV6-1 and TRBJ1-2; TRBD1 matches at 9 bases. The CDR3 covers 17 residues. In germline, CDR1 is MNHNS, CDR2 SASEGT. V was clipped by 4 bases and J by 4 bases; unmatched bases: 13. CDR3 amino acids: CASSAYPPGQGGYGYTF. CDR3 in DNA: TGTGCCAGCAGTGCCTACCCCCCGGGACAGGGCGGCTATGGCTACACCTTC.

The chain combines TRBV15 with TRBJ1-1; D may be TRBD1 (5 bases). The CDR3 contains 15 residues. Trimming left V 3 bases short and J 4 bases short, with 15 bases between. The V gene's germline CDR1 is LNHNV and CDR2 YYDKDF (reference sequence). For the CDR3, the DNA is TGTGCCACCAGCAGTGGGGGAAGGGCTCGCACTGAAGCTTTCTTT. Translation: CATSSGGRARTEAFF.

The chain recombines TRBV21-1 with TRBJ1-5; no check of the table's D call, TRBD1, against the DNA was made. TRBV21-1 is given as a pseudogene. The CDR3 contains 20 residues. The CDR3 region is CASSKADGGTGGDSNQPQHF. In DNA, the CDR3 is TGTGCCAGCAGCAAAGCTGACGGCGGGACAGGGGGCGATAGCAATCAGCCCCAGCATTTT.

The V call is TRBV4-2, the J call TRBJ1-2; D is perhaps TRBD1 (6 bases). Germline V gene lookup returns CDR1 LGHNA and CDR2 YNFKEQ. Trimming pared 4 bases from V and 2 bases from J, leaving 20 bases between. CDR3 length: 17 residues. In DNA, the CDR3 is TGTGCCAGCAGCCCCTCCTACCTTGGACAGACAAACTATGGCTACACCTTC. Translation gives CASSPSYLGQTNYGYTF.

This clone was picked up one time. This CDR3 reads CASSSGGLSYEQYF. The CDR3 nucleotides are TGTGCCAGCAGCTCGGGGGGGCTCTCCTACGAGCAGTACTTC. The rearrangement links TRBV7-9 to TRBJ2-7; 8 bases align to TRBD2. With 4 bases clipped from V and 0 bases from J, the junction kept 2 bases outside the gene matches. The V gene's germline CDR1 is SEHNR and CDR2 FQNEAQ (reference sequence). The CDR3 is 14 residues long.

In its sample, this clone was seen once. The chain couples TRBV19 to TRBJ1-1; D is uncertain. There are 14 residues in the CDR3. V was clipped by 7 bases and J by 2 bases, with 14 bases between them. CDR1 and CDR2 (germline): LNHDA, SQIVND (reference sequence). The CDR3 reads CASTPQRTNTEAFF. The CDR3 nucleotides read TGTGCCAGTACCCCACAGAGAACCAACACTGAAGCTTTCTTT. Using reference TRBV19 and TRBJ1-1 for the parts outside the CDR3, the full variable domain is DGGITQSPKYLFRKEGQNVTLSCEQNLNHDAMYWYRQDPGQGLRLIYYSQIVNDFQKGDIAEGYSVSREKKESFPLTVTSAQKNPTAFYLCASTPQRTNTEAFFGQGTRLTVV.

Comment on this clone: Other DNA sequences from this sample encode an identical CDR3 as well. V usage is TRBV2 and J usage is TRBJ1-5; D gene unclear. Per germline, CDR1 SNHLY and CDR2 FYNNEI. CDR3 size: 14 residues. With 1 base removed from V and 1 base from J, the gap between germline ends came to 5 bases. The CDR3: CASSEGLSNQPQHF. The DNA of the CDR3 is TGTGCCAGCAGTGAAGGTCTAAGCAATCAGCCCCAGCATTTT.

The V and J genes are TRBV27 and TRBJ2-7; possibly TRBD1 for D (5 bases). The CDR3 covers 15 residues. V dropped 2 bases and J dropped 4 bases, with 15 bases sitting between them. Germline CDR1 reads MNHEY; CDR2 reads SMNVEV (reference sequence). This CDR3 is CASSLGVDRQYEQYF. The CDR3 DNA sequence: TGTGCCAGCAGTTTAGGAGTTGACAGACAATACGAGCAGTACTTC.

The chain is built from TRBV27 and TRBJ2-1; 12 nucleotides line up with TRBD2. Trimming at V came to 5 bases and at J to 10 bases, leaving 12 bases not matched to a gene. Germline-derived CDR1 and CDR2 are MNHEY and SMNVEV (reference sequence). This CDR3 has 16 amino acids. CDR3: CASSSPRTSGGLEQFF. Here the CDR3 DNA reads TGTGCCAGCAGTAGCCCAAGAACTAGCGGGGGGTTAGAGCAGTTCTTC.

J is TRBJ2-2 and V is TRBV7-2; maybe TRBD2 (6 bases). V lost 9 bases to trimming and J lost 7 bases, with 24 bases between them. The CDR3 extends over 16 amino acids. The germline V gene has CDR1 SGHTA and CDR2 FQGNSA. In DNA form, the CDR3 reads TGTGCCAGGGGCCCACTAGGAGGAGGGGAAGGCGGGGAGCTGTTTTTT. Translation: CARGPLGGGEGGELFF.